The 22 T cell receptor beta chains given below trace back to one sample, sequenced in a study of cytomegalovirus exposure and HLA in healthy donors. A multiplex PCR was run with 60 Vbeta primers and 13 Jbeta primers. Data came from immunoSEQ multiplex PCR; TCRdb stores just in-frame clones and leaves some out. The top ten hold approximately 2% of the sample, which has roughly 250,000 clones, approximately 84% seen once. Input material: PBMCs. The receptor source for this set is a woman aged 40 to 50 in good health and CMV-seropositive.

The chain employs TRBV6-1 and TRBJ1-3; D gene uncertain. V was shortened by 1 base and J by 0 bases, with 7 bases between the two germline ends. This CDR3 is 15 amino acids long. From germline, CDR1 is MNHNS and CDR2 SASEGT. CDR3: CASSEGSSSGNTIYF. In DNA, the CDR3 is TGTGCCAGCAGTGAAGGCTCGAGCTCTGGAAACACCATATATTTT.

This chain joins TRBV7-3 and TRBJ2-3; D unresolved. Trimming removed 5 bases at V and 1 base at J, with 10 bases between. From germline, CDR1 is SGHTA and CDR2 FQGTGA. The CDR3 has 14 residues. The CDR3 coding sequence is TGTGCCAGCAGCCTAGGCTACGGCACAGATACGCAGTATTTT. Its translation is CASSLGYGTDTQYF.

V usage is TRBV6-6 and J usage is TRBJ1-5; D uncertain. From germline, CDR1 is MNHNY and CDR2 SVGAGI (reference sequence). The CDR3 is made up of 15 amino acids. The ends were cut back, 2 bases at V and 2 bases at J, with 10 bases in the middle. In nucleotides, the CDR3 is TGTGCCAGCAGTTACGAGATGCGTGGCAATCAGCCCCAGCATTTT. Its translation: CASSYEMRGNQPQHF.

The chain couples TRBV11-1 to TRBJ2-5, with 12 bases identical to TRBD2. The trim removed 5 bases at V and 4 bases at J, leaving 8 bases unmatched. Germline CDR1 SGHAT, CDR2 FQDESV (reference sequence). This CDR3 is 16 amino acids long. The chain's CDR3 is CASSQYASGRGETQYF. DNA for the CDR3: TGTGCCAGCAGCCAGTATGCTAGCGGGAGGGGAGAGACCCAGTACTTC.

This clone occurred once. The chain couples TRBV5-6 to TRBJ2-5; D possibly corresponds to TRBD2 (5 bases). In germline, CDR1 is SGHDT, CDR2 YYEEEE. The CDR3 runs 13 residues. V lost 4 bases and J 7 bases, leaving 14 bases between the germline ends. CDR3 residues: CASSTGSVGTQYF. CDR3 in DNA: TGTGCCAGCAGCACGGGGTCAGTTGGGACCCAGTACTTC.

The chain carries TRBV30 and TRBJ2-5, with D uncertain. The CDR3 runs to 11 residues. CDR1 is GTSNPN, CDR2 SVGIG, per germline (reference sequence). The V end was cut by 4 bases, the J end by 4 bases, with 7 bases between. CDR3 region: CAWTSGETQYF. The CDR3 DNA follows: TGTGCCTGGACCTCGGGAGAGACCCAGTACTTC.

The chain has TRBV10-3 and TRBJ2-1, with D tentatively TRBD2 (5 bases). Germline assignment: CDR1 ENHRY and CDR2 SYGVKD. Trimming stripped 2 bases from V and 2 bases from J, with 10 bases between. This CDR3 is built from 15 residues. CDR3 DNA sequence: TGTGCCATCAGTGAGCCCGGACTGCCCTACAATGAGCAGTTCTTC. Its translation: CAISEPGLPYNEQFF.

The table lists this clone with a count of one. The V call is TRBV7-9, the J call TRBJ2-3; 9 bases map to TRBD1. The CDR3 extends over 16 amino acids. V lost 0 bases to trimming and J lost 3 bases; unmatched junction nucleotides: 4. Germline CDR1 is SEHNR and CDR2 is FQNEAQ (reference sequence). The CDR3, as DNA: TGTGCCAGCAGCTTAGCTTGGGGACAGGGAACAGATACGCAGTATTTT. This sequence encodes CASSLAWGQGTDTQYF.

Here the CDR3 reads CASSLISSSVDEQFF. DNA of the CDR3: TGTGCCAGCAGCTTAATCTCCTCTAGCGTCGATGAGCAGTTCTTC. The chain combines TRBV7-3 with TRBJ2-1; a possible D gene is TRBD2 (6 bases). Germline lookup yields CDR1 SGHTA and CDR2 FQGTGA. The CDR3 is 15 residues long. With 1 base removed from V and 8 bases from J, the gap between germline ends came to 15 bases.

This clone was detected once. DNA of the CDR3: TGCGCCAGCAGCTTGGCTGAGGGGACTGTCAATGAGCAGTTCTTC. Translating it yields CASSLAEGTVNEQFF. V usage is TRBV5-1 and J usage is TRBJ2-1; weak D call: TRBD2 (6 bases). Germline values: CDR1 SGHRS, CDR2 YFSETQ. The CDR3 spans 15 residues. V shed 0 bases and J shed 6 bases, with 13 bases lying between them.

The CDR3, as DNA: TGTGCCAGCAGCTCTGGACTAGCGCGGGACGAGCAGTACTTC. This gives the protein CASSSGLARDEQYF. The chain recombines TRBV5-4 with TRBJ2-7; 9 bases map to TRBD2. The CDR3 sequence is 14 residues long. The germline CDR1 and CDR2 sequences are SGHNT and YYREEE (reference sequence). Trimming removed 3 bases from V and 5 bases from J; junction bases left unmatched: 6.

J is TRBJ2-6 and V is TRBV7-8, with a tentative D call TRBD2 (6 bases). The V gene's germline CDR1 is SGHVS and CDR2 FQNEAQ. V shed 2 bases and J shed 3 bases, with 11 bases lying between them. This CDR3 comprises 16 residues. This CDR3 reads CASSLRWGVGANVLTF. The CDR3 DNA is TGTGCCAGCAGCTTACGGTGGGGGGTTGGGGCCAACGTCCTGACTTTC.

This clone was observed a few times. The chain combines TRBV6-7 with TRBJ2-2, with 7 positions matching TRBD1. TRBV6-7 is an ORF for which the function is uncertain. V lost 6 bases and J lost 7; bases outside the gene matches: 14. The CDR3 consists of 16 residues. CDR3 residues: CASSPDREIKNGELFF. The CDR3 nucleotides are TGTGCCAGCAGCCCTGACAGGGAGATAAAAAACGGGGAGCTGTTTTTT.

The CDR3 protein is CASSKCPTPGLAGVGSYEQYF. In DNA, the CDR3 is TGTGCCAGCAGCAAATGCCCCACCCCCGGACTAGCGGGAGTTGGGTCCTACGAGCAGTACTTC. The chain carries TRBV21-1 and TRBJ2-7; TRBD2 is the table's D call and was not checked against the DNA. TRBV21-1 corresponds to a pseudogene. The CDR3 is 21 amino acids.

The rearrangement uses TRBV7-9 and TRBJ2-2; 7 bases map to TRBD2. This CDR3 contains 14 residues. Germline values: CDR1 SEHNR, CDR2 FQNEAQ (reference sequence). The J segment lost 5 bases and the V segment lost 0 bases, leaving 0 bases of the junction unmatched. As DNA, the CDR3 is TGTGCCAGCAGCTTAGCGCGGGAGACCGGGGAGCTGTTTTTT. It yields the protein CASSLARETGELFF.

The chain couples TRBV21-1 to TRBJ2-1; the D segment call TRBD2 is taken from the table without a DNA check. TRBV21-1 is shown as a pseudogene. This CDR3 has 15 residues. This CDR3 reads CASSTGPVGGNEQFF. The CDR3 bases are TGTGCCAGCAGTACCGGACCGGTCGGAGGCAATGAGCAGTTCTTC.

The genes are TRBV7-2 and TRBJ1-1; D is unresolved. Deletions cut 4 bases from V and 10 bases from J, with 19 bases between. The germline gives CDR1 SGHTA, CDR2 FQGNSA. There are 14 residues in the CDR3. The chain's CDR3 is CASSSVGDLVGAFF. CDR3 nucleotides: TGTGCCAGCAGCTCCGTCGGCGACTTGGTGGGAGCTTTCTTT.

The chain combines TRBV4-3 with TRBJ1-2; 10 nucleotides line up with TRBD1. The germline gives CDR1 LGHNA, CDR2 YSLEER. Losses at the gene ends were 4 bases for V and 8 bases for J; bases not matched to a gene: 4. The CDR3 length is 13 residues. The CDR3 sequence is CASSPGQGGGYTF. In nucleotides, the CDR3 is TGCGCCAGCAGCCCCGGACAGGGGGGAGGCTACACCTTC.

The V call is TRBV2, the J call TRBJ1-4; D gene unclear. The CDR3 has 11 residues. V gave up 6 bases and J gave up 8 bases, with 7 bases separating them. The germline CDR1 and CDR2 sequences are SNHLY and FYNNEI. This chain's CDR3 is CASREREKLFF. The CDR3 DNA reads TGTGCCAGCAGGGAGAGGGAAAAACTGTTTTTT.

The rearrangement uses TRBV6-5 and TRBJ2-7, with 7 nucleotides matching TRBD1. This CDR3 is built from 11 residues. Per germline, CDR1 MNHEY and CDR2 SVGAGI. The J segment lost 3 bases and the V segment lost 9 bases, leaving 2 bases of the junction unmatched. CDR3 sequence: CASWDSYEQYF. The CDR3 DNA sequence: TGTGCCAGTTGGGACAGCTACGAGCAGTACTTC.

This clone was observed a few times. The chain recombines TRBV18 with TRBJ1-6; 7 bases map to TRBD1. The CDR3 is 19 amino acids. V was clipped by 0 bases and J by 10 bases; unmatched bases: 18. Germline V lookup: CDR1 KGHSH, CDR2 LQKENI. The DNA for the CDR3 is TGTGCCAGCTCACCACCCCGAATCAACACCGGGACAGCAACATCACCCCTCCACTTT. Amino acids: CASSPPRINTGTATSPLHF.

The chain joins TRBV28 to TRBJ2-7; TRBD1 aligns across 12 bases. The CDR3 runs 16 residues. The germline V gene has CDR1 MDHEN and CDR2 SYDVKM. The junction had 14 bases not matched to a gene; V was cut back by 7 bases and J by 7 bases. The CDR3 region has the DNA TGTGCCAGCACCTCTACCGGGACAGGGGGCCGTCGGGAGCAGTACTTC. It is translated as CASTSTGTGGRREQYF.